The 10 T cell receptor beta chains below all came from one sample that was sequenced in a study of blood T cell repertoires in COVID-19. Here immunoSEQ multiplex PCR was the method, and the copy in TCRdb shows in-frame clones only, minus some. The sample consists of about 270,000 clones, approximately 89% of them appearing once. Material: peripheral blood. Source of these receptors: a woman aged 45-65 years with acute or convalescent COVID-19.

The chain combines TRBV19 with TRBJ2-7; no clear D. Trimming cost V 6 bases and J 0 bases, with 12 bases left between them. There are 14 residues in the CDR3. In germline, CDR1 is LNHDA, CDR2 SQIVND (reference sequence). The CDR3 here is CASSPKPSSYEQYF. The DNA for the CDR3 is TGTGCCAGTAGCCCAAAACCGAGCTCCTACGAGCAGTACTTC.

This chain uses TRBV7-6 with TRBJ2-3; D remains unclear. Trimming removed 9 bases from V and 8 bases from J, with 15 bases in between. CDR1 and CDR2 from the germline V gene are SGHVS and FNYEAQ. The CDR3 has 12 amino acids. The CDR3 loop reads CARPSPVGTQYF. The CDR3 DNA sequence: TGTGCCAGGCCTTCCCCGGTCGGTACGCAGTATTTT.

The genes are TRBV28 and TRBJ2-2; 7 bases are shared with TRBD1. Trimming at V came to 5 bases and at J to 4 bases, leaving 7 bases not matched to a gene. Germline V CDR1 and CDR2: MDHEN, SYDVKM. The CDR3 is 15 amino acids. The CDR3 region is CASSPSGTVTGELFF. The CDR3 DNA sequence: TGTGCCAGCAGTCCGTCTGGGACAGTCACCGGGGAGCTGTTTTTT.

The genes are TRBV27 and TRBJ2-1; TRBD2 aligns across 9 bases. The CDR3 consists of 15 residues. The V gene end was trimmed by 5 bases and the J gene end by 7 bases; junction bases not matched to a gene: 9. Germline V CDR1 and CDR2: MNHEY, SMNVEV (reference sequence). CDR3 loop: CASSEPGLAVNEQFF. The CDR3 region has the DNA TGTGCCAGCAGTGAACCGGGACTAGCTGTGAATGAGCAGTTCTTC.

This chain connects TRBV4-2 to TRBJ2-5, with 9 positions matching TRBD1. With V trimmed by 4 bases and J by 4 bases, 7 bases remained unmatched. Germline CDR1 is LGHNA and CDR2 is YNFKEQ. This CDR3 is built from 15 residues. The CDR3 loop reads CASSRTLGQGETQYF. The CDR3 nucleotides are TGTGCCAGCAGCCGAACCTTGGGACAGGGAGAGACCCAGTACTTC.

The CDR3 loop reads CASSLTGGVQPQHF. In DNA form, the CDR3 reads TGCGCCAGCAGCTTAACAGGGGGCGTTCAGCCCCAGCATTTT. The J gene is TRBJ1-5, the V gene TRBV5-1; 9 bases map to TRBD1. The CDR3 has 14 amino acids. Germline V lookup: CDR1 SGHRS, CDR2 YFSETQ. V was pared by 2 bases and J by 6 bases, with 3 bases of the junction left unmatched.

The chain couples TRBV5-4 to TRBJ2-7, with TRBD2 matching over 9 bases. V was clipped by 1 base and J by 6 bases; unmatched bases: 5. This CDR3 has 14 amino acids. From germline, CDR1 is SGHNT and CDR2 YYREEE (reference sequence). The CDR3 here is CASSLLAGEGEQYF. The CDR3 DNA sequence: TGTGCCAGCAGCTTGTTAGCGGGAGAAGGCGAGCAGTACTTC. Looking up the rest from reference TRBV5-4 and TRBJ2-7 gives the full variable domain: ETGVTQSPTHLIKTRGQQVTLRCSSQSGHNTVSWYQQALGQGPQFIFQYYREEENGRGNFPPRFSGLQFPNYSSELNVNALELDDSALYLCASSLLAGEGEQYFGPGTRLTVT.

V gene TRBV5-6 combines with J gene TRBJ1-5; D remains ambiguous. The V gene lost 4 bases and the J gene lost 5 bases, with 13 bases spanning the gap. The CDR3 has 14 amino acids. Germline V gene sequence: CDR1 SGHDT, CDR2 YYEEEE. CDR3 amino acids: CASSTIGGYQPQHF. CDR3 sequence (DNA): TGTGCCAGCAGCACTATCGGAGGGTATCAGCCCCAGCATTTT.

The CDR3 region has the DNA TGCGCCAGCAGCCCTCTGGGGCTAGCGGGGCAAGAGACCCAGTACTTC. Translating gives CASSPLGLAGQETQYF. The rearrangement uses TRBV5-1 and TRBJ2-5, with TRBD2 matching over 9 bases. The CDR3 is 16 amino acids. Germline CDR1 and CDR2: SGHRS and YFSETQ. Trimming at V came to 4 bases and at J to 2 bases, leaving 9 bases not matched to a gene.

The rearrangement joins TRBV5-1 to TRBJ1-2; maybe TRBD1 (6 bases). Per germline, CDR1 SGHRS and CDR2 YFSETQ. V lost 0 bases, J lost 3 bases, and 9 bases lay in between. The CDR3 sequence is 14 residues long. DNA for the CDR3: TGCGCCAGCAGCTTGGGTGCAGGGGACTATGGCTACACCTTC. This sequence encodes CASSLGAGDYGYTF.